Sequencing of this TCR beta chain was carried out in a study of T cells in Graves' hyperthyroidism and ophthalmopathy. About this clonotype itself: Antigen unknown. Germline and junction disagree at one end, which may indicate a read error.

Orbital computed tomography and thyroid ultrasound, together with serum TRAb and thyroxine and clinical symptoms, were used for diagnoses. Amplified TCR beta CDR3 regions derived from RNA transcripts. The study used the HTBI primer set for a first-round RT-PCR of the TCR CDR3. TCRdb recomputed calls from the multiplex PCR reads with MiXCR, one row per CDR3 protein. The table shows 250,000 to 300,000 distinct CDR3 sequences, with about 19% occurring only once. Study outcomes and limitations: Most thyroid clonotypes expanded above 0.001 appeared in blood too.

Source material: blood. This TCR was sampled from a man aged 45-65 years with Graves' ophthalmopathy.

The CDR3, as DNA: TGTGCCAGCAGCTACCCAGCGGGAGTGGGGAATGAGCAGCTCTTC. Translating it yields CASSYPAGVGNEQLF. V gene TRBV7-6 combines with J gene TRBJ2-1; TRBD2 matches at 8 bases. This CDR3 has 15 amino acids. The germline V gene has CDR1 SGHVS and CDR2 FNYEAQ.